This is a list of T cell receptor beta chains from one sample in a study of molecular identifiers for immune sequencing clone quantification. One entry per CDR3 protein, called by TCRdb with MiXCR from the PCR reads. The sample shows about 510,000 distinct CDR3 sequences, 20% to 25% of them seen only once. The sequenced sample consisted of naive CD8+ T cells from blood, with Jurkat cell RNA spiked in. The receptors shown here come from a human donor in good health. Some libraries in this study had Jurkat cell RNA spiked in. Both conserved end residues are trimmed from each CDR3. Each record gives: V gene, CDR3 protein.

v_call: TRBV3-1
cdr3_aa: ASSPPGQGAWTEAF

v_call: TRBV9
cdr3_aa: ASSPSKGAGSNFGETQY

v_call: TRBV6-5
cdr3_aa: ASSSIRSDRGDYGYT

v_call: TRBV6-5
cdr3_aa: ASSYTGGATDTQY

v_call: TRBV4-1
cdr3_aa: ASSQDRGGPEAF

v_call: TRBV5-5
cdr3_aa: ASSLELVVNEQY

v_call: TRBV6-6
cdr3_aa: ASSYTSNTEAF

v_call: TRBV6-5
cdr3_aa: ASSYPPGQGTSPLH

v_call: TRBV4-1
cdr3_aa: ASSQAAARGIEKLF

v_call: TRBV21-1
cdr3_aa: ASSKTEFAGDTDTQY

v_call: TRBV6-2/TRBV6-3
cdr3_aa: ASSYSGRNPGNTIY

v_call: TRBV6-2/TRBV6-3
cdr3_aa: ASSSWTVSSYNEQF

v_call: TRBV6-5
cdr3_aa: ASSFGAGNYGYT

v_call: TRBV7-2
cdr3_aa: ASSLGTSGSDEQY

v_call: TRBV10-3
cdr3_aa: AISDGGSQETQY

v_call: TRBV7-8
cdr3_aa: ASSVHLGRGFTDTQY

v_call: TRBV5-1
cdr3_aa: ASSTDNAYEQY

v_call: TRBV2
cdr3_aa: ARQTSGGYEQY

v_call: TRBV25-1
cdr3_aa: ASSYGGSGSYEQY

v_call: TRBV7-9
cdr3_aa: ANLRLVGNEQF

v_call: TRBV10-2
cdr3_aa: ASSESAGTNQPQH

v_call: TRBV9
cdr3_aa: ASSISGVTDTQY

v_call: TRBV5-1
cdr3_aa: ASSPVGTGADTQY

v_call: TRBV20-1
cdr3_aa: SARDWQSGGQPQH

v_call: TRBV11-2
cdr3_aa: ASSKEAPRGHTEAF

v_call: TRBV24-1
cdr3_aa: ATSDPGRYDTQY

v_call: TRBV27
cdr3_aa: ASSFFASGGGYEQF

v_call: TRBV27
cdr3_aa: ASSLIPGPDTQY

v_call: TRBV15
cdr3_aa: ATSDTGEAGELF

v_call: TRBV29-1
cdr3_aa: SVDSLNTEAF

v_call: TRBV7-3
cdr3_aa: ASSPGQLTDTQY

v_call: TRBV7-2
cdr3_aa: ASSLPAGTQETQY